Listed below are T cell receptor beta chains from one sample, sequenced in a study of cytomegalovirus exposure and HLA in healthy donors. Repertoires were generated with immunoSEQ multiplex PCR, while TCRdb's copy carries only in-frame clones and drops some. Here the sample spans roughly 110,000 clones, around three quarters being singletons. Input material: PBMCs. The receptors come from a woman between 50 and 59 years old in good health and CMV-seropositive. Each CDR3 is given with its conserved first and last residue. Each record gives: V gene, J gene, clone size, D gene, CDR3 protein, CDR3 DNA. A D gene is named only where the DNA matches it firmly. Clone size is not always given. Where it is, it says once, few, many or a class for expanded clones.

v_gene: TRBV6-1
j_gene: TRBJ1-2
abundance: .
d_gene: .
CDR3aa: CASSDRGSYTF
CDR3nt: TGTGCCAGCAGTGATAGGGGTAGCTACACCTTC

v_gene: TRBV6-1
j_gene: TRBJ2-7
abundance: once
d_gene: .
CDR3aa: CASSVLQGHTYEQYF
CDR3nt: TGTGCCAGCAGCGTTCTACAGGGACACACCTACGAGCAGTACTTC

v_gene: TRBV7-2
j_gene: TRBJ1-4
abundance: few
d_gene: TRBD1
CDR3aa: CASSPTGGFEKLFF
CDR3nt: TGTGCCAGCAGCCCGACAGGGGGTTTTGAAAAACTGTTTTTT

v_gene: TRBV5-1
j_gene: TRBJ2-2
abundance: .
d_gene: TRBD1
CDR3aa: CASARDRGPSGELFF
CDR3nt: TGCGCCAGCGCCCGGGACAGGGGGCCTTCCGGGGAGCTGTTTTTT

v_gene: TRBV7-7
j_gene: TRBJ2-5
abundance: .
d_gene: .
CDR3aa: CATAYTPQRGETQYF
CDR3nt: TGTGCTACCGCCTATACACCCCAACGGGGGGAGACCCAGTACTTC

v_gene: TRBV6-5
j_gene: TRBJ2-1
abundance: many
d_gene: .
CDR3aa: CASSYHRVGEFGEQFF
CDR3nt: TGTGCCAGCAGTTACCACAGGGTTGGGGAGTTTGGTGAGCAGTTCTTC

v_gene: TRBV7-9
j_gene: TRBJ1-6
abundance: .
d_gene: .
CDR3aa: CSSSLGSSPLHF
CDR3nt: TGTTCCAGCAGCTTAGGTAGCTCACCCCTCCACTTT

v_gene: TRBV9
j_gene: TRBJ1-4
abundance: .
d_gene: TRBD1
CDR3aa: CASNQLGTGAEKLFF
CDR3nt: TGTGCCAGCAACCAACTCGGGACAGGGGCTGAAAAACTGTTTTTT

v_gene: TRBV28
j_gene: TRBJ2-7
abundance: .
d_gene: TRBD2
CDR3aa: CASTLLAGAFYEQYF
CDR3nt: TGTGCCAGCACCTTACTAGCGGGAGCCTTCTACGAGCAGTACTTC

v_gene: TRBV2
j_gene: TRBJ2-6
abundance: .
d_gene: TRBD1
CDR3aa: CASSARQGARSGANVLTF
CDR3nt: TGTGCCAGCAGTGCCCGACAGGGGGCCCGTTCTGGGGCCAACGTCCTGACTTTC

v_gene: TRBV28
j_gene: TRBJ2-1
abundance: .
d_gene: .
CDR3aa: CASRGLEQFF
CDR3nt: TGTGCCAGCAGGGGACTTGAGCAGTTCTTC

v_gene: TRBV9
j_gene: TRBJ2-3
abundance: .
d_gene: TRBD2
CDR3aa: CASSTRLAFTDTQYF
CDR3nt: TGTGCCAGCAGCACTCGACTAGCGTTCACAGATACGCAGTATTTT

v_gene: TRBV19
j_gene: TRBJ1-6
abundance: few
d_gene: .
CDR3aa: CASSGGFQSPLHF
CDR3nt: TGTGCCAGTAGTGGCGGGTTTCAGTCACCCCTCCACTTT

v_gene: TRBV5-1
j_gene: TRBJ1-4
abundance: few
d_gene: .
CDR3aa: CASSRDITFEKLFF
CDR3nt: TGCGCCAGCAGCAGGGACATTACTTTTGAAAAACTGTTTTTT

v_gene: TRBV18
j_gene: TRBJ2-5
abundance: .
d_gene: .
CDR3aa: CASSPPFAARGLQETQYF
CDR3nt: TGTGCCAGCTCACCACCGTTCGCAGCCAGGGGCCTCCAAGAGACCCAGTACTTC

v_gene: TRBV19
j_gene: TRBJ1-6
abundance: once
d_gene: TRBD1
CDR3aa: CASSRQGSYNSPLHF
CDR3nt: TGTGCCAGTAGCCGACAGGGCTCCTATAATTCACCCCTCCACTTT

v_gene: TRBV30
j_gene: TRBJ2-3
abundance: .
d_gene: TRBD2
CDR3aa: CAWSDPTGLAGGPGTDTQYF
CDR3nt: TGTGCCTGGAGTGACCCGACGGGGCTAGCGGGGGGGCCTGGCACAGATACGCAGTATTTT

v_gene: TRBV5-1
j_gene: TRBJ1-1
abundance: .
d_gene: .
CDR3aa: CASSEGVGTEAFF
CDR3nt: TGCGCCAGCAGCGAGGGCGTGGGCACTGAAGCTTTCTTT

v_gene: TRBV19
j_gene: TRBJ1-6
abundance: few
d_gene: .
CDR3aa: CASSIVGAQYSPLHF
CDR3nt: TGTGCCAGTAGTATAGTAGGGGCGCAGTATTCACCCCTCCACTTT

v_gene: TRBV19
j_gene: TRBJ1-5
abundance: .
d_gene: TRBD1
CDR3aa: CASIRRQGELGQPQHF
CDR3nt: TGTGCCAGTATTCGGCGGCAGGGGGAATTGGGTCAGCCCCAGCATTTT

v_gene: TRBV2
j_gene: TRBJ1-5
abundance: .
d_gene: .
CDR3aa: CASRGAVTVRNQPQHF
CDR3nt: TGTGCCAGCAGGGGAGCGGTCACAGTCAGGAATCAGCCCCAGCATTTT

v_gene: TRBV6-6
j_gene: TRBJ2-5
abundance: .
d_gene: TRBD1
CDR3aa: CASRNGQGAQETQYF
CDR3nt: TGTGCCAGCAGAAACGGACAGGGGGCACAAGAGACCCAGTACTTC

v_gene: TRBV27
j_gene: TRBJ2-1
abundance: .
d_gene: TRBD2
CDR3aa: CASSLLPAGAYNEQFF
CDR3nt: TGTGCCAGCAGTTTATTGCCAGCGGGGGCCTACAATGAGCAGTTCTTC

v_gene: TRBV28
j_gene: TRBJ2-7
abundance: .
d_gene: TRBD2
CDR3aa: CASSLYAGGGYEQYF
CDR3nt: TGTGCCAGCAGTTTATACGCCGGGGGGGGTTACGAGCAGTACTTC

v_gene: TRBV28
j_gene: TRBJ2-7
abundance: once
d_gene: .
CDR3aa: CASTPGEGYEQYF
CDR3nt: TGTGCCAGCACCCCAGGGGAGGGCTACGAGCAGTACTTC

v_gene: TRBV18
j_gene: TRBJ1-2
abundance: .
d_gene: TRBD1
CDR3aa: CASSPPTTGGRGYGYTF
CDR3nt: TGTGCCAGCTCACCACCGACGACAGGGGGCAGGGGCTATGGCTACACCTTC

v_gene: TRBV5-1
j_gene: TRBJ1-4
abundance: .
d_gene: .
CDR3aa: CASSPRGWVSATNEKLFF
CDR3nt: TGCGCCAGCAGCCCACGAGGATGGGTCAGCGCAACTAATGAAAAACTGTTTTTT

v_gene: TRBV19
j_gene: TRBJ1-1
abundance: .
d_gene: .
CDR3aa: CASRKGVNTEAFF
CDR3nt: TGTGCCAGTAGGAAGGGAGTGAACACTGAAGCTTTCTTT

v_gene: TRBV4-2
j_gene: TRBJ2-2
abundance: few
d_gene: .
CDR3aa: CASSRRQNTGELFF
CDR3nt: TGTGCCAGCAGCCGTAGACAGAACACCGGGGAGCTGTTTTTT

v_gene: TRBV19
j_gene: TRBJ1-1
abundance: .
d_gene: TRBD1
CDR3aa: CASAQRGLNTEAFF
CDR3nt: TGTGCCAGCGCCCAGAGGGGGCTTAACACTGAAGCTTTCTTT

v_gene: TRBV7-9
j_gene: TRBJ2-1
abundance: few
d_gene: .
CDR3aa: CASSQSRGVQSWNEQFF
CDR3nt: TGTGCCAGCAGCCAGAGCAGGGGGGTGCAAAGTTGGAATGAGCAGTTCTTC

v_gene: TRBV19
j_gene: TRBJ1-6
abundance: .
d_gene: TRBD1
CDR3aa: CASTGGIMNSPLHF
CDR3nt: TGTGCCAGTACAGGGGGCATTATGAATTCACCCCTCCACTTT

v_gene: TRBV18
j_gene: TRBJ1-1
abundance: .
d_gene: .
CDR3aa: CASSPLRAVGYTEAFF
CDR3nt: TGTGCCAGCTCACCACTCAGGGCGGTAGGATACACTGAAGCTTTCTTT

v_gene: TRBV7-9
j_gene: TRBJ2-5
abundance: .
d_gene: .
CDR3aa: CSSSEMNLGGQETQYF
CDR3nt: TGTTCCAGCAGCGAAATGAACCTCGGGGGACAAGAGACCCAGTACTTC

v_gene: TRBV6-1
j_gene: TRBJ1-5
abundance: .
d_gene: TRBD1
CDR3aa: CASSLDRVGNQPQHF
CDR3nt: TGTGCCAGCAGCCTCGACAGGGTTGGGAATCAGCCCCAGCATTTT

v_gene: TRBV5-1
j_gene: TRBJ1-1
abundance: .
d_gene: TRBD1
CDR3aa: CASSLVPGQLTEAFF
CDR3nt: TGCGCCAGCAGCTTGGTCCCGGGACAGCTCACTGAAGCTTTCTTT

v_gene: TRBV5-5
j_gene: TRBJ1-2
abundance: .
d_gene: .
CDR3aa: CASSLDPGAVYGYTF
CDR3nt: TGTGCCAGCAGCTTGGATCCAGGGGCTGTCTATGGCTACACCTTC

v_gene: TRBV11-3
j_gene: TRBJ2-1
abundance: .
d_gene: .
CDR3aa: CASSLETGAEQFF
CDR3nt: TGTGCCAGCAGCTTAGAAACAGGCGCTGAGCAGTTCTTC

v_gene: TRBV19
j_gene: TRBJ1-5
abundance: .
d_gene: TRBD1
CDR3aa: CASSRVGQGRNQPQHF
CDR3nt: TGTGCCAGTAGTCGTGTTGGACAGGGTAGGAATCAGCCCCAGCATTTT

v_gene: TRBV2
j_gene: TRBJ2-3
abundance: .
d_gene: .
CDR3aa: CASRPGFSTDTQYF
CDR3nt: TGTGCCAGCCGGCCGGGATTTAGCACAGATACGCAGTATTTT

v_gene: TRBV27
j_gene: TRBJ2-1
abundance: .
d_gene: TRBD2
CDR3aa: CASSAGTSGFNEQFF
CDR3nt: TGTGCCAGCAGTGCCGGGACTAGCGGCTTCAATGAGCAGTTCTTC

v_gene: TRBV5-1
j_gene: TRBJ2-1
abundance: .
d_gene: TRBD1
CDR3aa: CASSWFGQVNNEQFF
CDR3nt: TGCGCCAGCAGCTGGTTCGGACAGGTTAACAATGAGCAGTTCTTC

v_gene: TRBV6-4
j_gene: TRBJ1-1
abundance: .
d_gene: TRBD1
CDR3aa: CASSDTDRATEAFF
CDR3nt: TGTGCCAGCAGTGATACCGACAGGGCCACTGAAGCTTTCTTT

v_gene: TRBV7-2
j_gene: TRBJ2-1
abundance: .
d_gene: TRBD2
CDR3aa: CASSTLAGGSFFF
CDR3nt: TGTGCCAGCAGCACACTAGCGGGGGGGTCGTTCTTCTTC

v_gene: TRBV6-5
j_gene: TRBJ2-3
abundance: .
d_gene: .
CDR3aa: CASCPRGHSTDTQYF
CDR3nt: TGTGCCAGCTGTCCCCGTGGCCATAGCACAGATACGCAGTATTTT

v_gene: TRBV7-9
j_gene: TRBJ1-2
abundance: once
d_gene: TRBD1
CDR3aa: CASSLGQGAAGGYTF
CDR3nt: TGTGCCAGCAGCTTGGGACAGGGGGCGGCTGGCGGCTACACCTTC

v_gene: TRBV7-9
j_gene: TRBJ1-5
abundance: .
d_gene: .
CDR3aa: CSSSFSNQPQHF
CDR3nt: TGTTCCAGCAGCTTCAGTAATCAGCCCCAGCATTTT

v_gene: TRBV7-9
j_gene: TRBJ2-3
abundance: .
d_gene: TRBD2
CDR3aa: CASSLGFQRGGPDTQYF
CDR3nt: TGTGCCAGCAGCTTAGGGTTCCAGCGGGGGGGCCCAGATACGCAGTATTTT

v_gene: TRBV11-3
j_gene: TRBJ2-3
abundance: .
d_gene: TRBD2
CDR3aa: CASSRGGLKYF
CDR3nt: TGTGCCAGCAGTCGGGGGGGCCTCAAGTATTTT

v_gene: TRBV7-6
j_gene: TRBJ1-3
abundance: .
d_gene: TRBD1
CDR3aa: CASSLNRGSVAGNTIYF
CDR3nt: TGTGCCAGCAGCCTGAACAGGGGATCGGTGGCTGGAAACACCATATATTTT

v_gene: TRBV5-1
j_gene: TRBJ1-4
abundance: .
d_gene: TRBD1
CDR3aa: CASSLGQGREKLFF
CDR3nt: TGCGCCAGCAGCCTCGGACAGGGTCGGGAAAAACTGTTTTTT

v_gene: TRBV5-1
j_gene: TRBJ1-1
abundance: .
d_gene: .
CDR3aa: CASRLSAGTMNTEAFF
CDR3nt: TGCGCCAGCAGACTCTCGGCCGGGACAATGAACACTGAAGCTTTCTTT

v_gene: TRBV6-6
j_gene: TRBJ2-7
abundance: few
d_gene: .
CDR3aa: CASSRHMPYEQYF
CDR3nt: TGTGCCAGCAGTCGACACATGCCTTACGAGCAGTACTTC

v_gene: TRBV6-1
j_gene: TRBJ1-2
abundance: .
d_gene: TRBD1
CDR3aa: CASEYGTGSYGYTF
CDR3nt: TGTGCCAGTGAATACGGGACAGGCTCATATGGCTACACCTTC

v_gene: TRBV5-1
j_gene: TRBJ1-1
abundance: few
d_gene: TRBD1
CDR3aa: CASSLGQGRLNTEAFF
CDR3nt: TGCGCCAGCAGCTTAGGACAGGGTCGCCTGAACACTGAAGCTTTCTTT